The clone carrying this T cell receptor beta chain occurred a few times. The antigen is unknown. Assay: immunoSEQ multiplex PCR; the TCRdb copy retains only in-frame clones and omits some. This table holds 2 million to 3 million clones, roughly 93% found once. CDR1 is MNHNY, CDR2 SVGAGI, per germline (reference sequence). Trimming removed 4 bases at V and 3 bases at J, with 12 bases between. This CDR3 comprises 14 residues. Everyone who donated was a Caucasian adult who lived in Nashville, Tennessee. This record belongs to a study of shared clonotypes between healthy human individuals. The study, taken as a whole, reports: Relative to memory subsets, naive subsets generally showed larger estimated richness. Non-shared clonotypes had lower generation probabilities than clonotypes shared by all four sorted-subset donors.

Input material: naive CD4+ T cells from PBMCs. Regarding subset: CD45RA+ positively selected. The chain recombines TRBV6-6 with TRBJ1-1; no reliable D call. This clonotype was obtained from a man in his late teens or twenties in good health. Some clones in this sample may be carry-over from other donors' samples. The CDR3 protein is CASSSFNRDTEAFF. The CDR3 region has the DNA TGTGCCAGCAGTTCCTTCAACCGTGACACTGAAGCTTTCTTT.